A selection of T cell receptor beta chains follows, all from one sample in a study of blood T cell repertoires in COVID-19. Sequencing was performed with immunoSEQ multiplex PCR; in TCRdb, only in-frame clones are kept and a portion is missing. The table shows 200,000 to 300,000 clones, with around four fifths occurring only once. Sequenced material: peripheral blood. The receptors were gathered from a woman between 55 and 75 years old with active or convalescent COVID-19. Each CDR3 is given with its conserved first and last residue. D genes are given only for firm matches. Some rows have no size entry. The others give once, few or many, or a class for an expanded clone.

J gene	D gene	V gene	CDR3 length	clone size	CDR3 DNA	CDR3 protein
TRBJ1-2	.	TRBV18	15	.	TGTGCCAGCTCACCAGTGACGGATAGCAACTATGGCTACACCTTC	CASSPVTDSNYGYTF
TRBJ2-2	.	TRBV11-2	15	.	TGTGCCAGCAGCTTAGAGGGGGGGAACACCGGGGAGCTGTTTTTT	CASSLEGGNTGELFF
TRBJ2-1	TRBD2	TRBV6-4	15	.	TGTGCCAGCAGTGAGTCGGGACTAGCGGGAGTAGAGCAGTTCTTC	CASSESGLAGVEQFF
TRBJ2-1	TRBD1	TRBV11-2	13	.	TGTGCTACCAGACAGGGAAGTTACAATGAGCAGTTCTTC	CATRQGSYNEQFF
TRBJ2-5	TRBD1	TRBV5-1	16	once	TGCGCCAGCAGCTTGGGAGGGACAGCTAGGATGGAGACCCAGTACTTC	CASSLGGTARMETQYF
TRBJ1-2	TRBD1	TRBV7-9	13	.	TGTGCCAGCAGCGCGTCGGACAGGGGTGGCTACACCTTC	CASSASDRGGYTF
TRBJ2-1	.	TRBV5-4	16	.	TGTGCCAGCAGCTTGGGGGGCCAGGGGTCCTACAATGAGCAGTTCTTC	CASSLGGQGSYNEQFF
TRBJ2-5	TRBD2	TRBV11-1	14	once	TGTGCCAGCAGCACCGGGACTACCTCCGAGACCCAGTACTTC	CASSTGTTSETQYF
TRBJ2-2	.	TRBV19	15	.	TGTGCCAGTAGCAACGGGACACCACTCACCGGGGAGCTGTTTTTT	CASSNGTPLTGELFF
TRBJ1-5	TRBD1	TRBV9	14	few	TGTGCCAGCAGCGTAGGGACAGGGTATCAGCCCCAGCATTTT	CASSVGTGYQPQHF
TRBJ2-3	.	TRBV24-1	13	once	TGTGCCACCAGTGACCTATTCACAGATACGCAGTATTTT	CATSDLFTDTQYF
TRBJ2-3	TRBD1	TRBV3-1/TRBV3-2	13	.	TGTGCCAGCAGACGCACAGGGGAGGATACGCAGTATTTT	CASRRTGEDTQYF
TRBJ2-3	TRBD2	TRBV9	18	once	TGTGCCAGCAGCGTAGATCTCGGCGGGGGGGCCGTAGTAGATACGCAGTATTTT	CASSVDLGGGAVVDTQYF
TRBJ2-3	.	TRBV30	12	.	TGTGCCTGGAGCGTCAGGGCAGATACGCAGTATTTT	CAWSVRADTQYF
TRBJ2-7	TRBD2	TRBV5-1	18	.	TGCGCCAGCAGCTTGTTGCTAGCGGGAGAGTCGAACTCCTACGAGCAGTACTTC	CASSLLLAGESNSYEQYF
TRBJ1-5	.	TRBV15	14	.	TGTGCCACCAGCAGAGGACTGGTAAATCAGCCCCAGCATTTT	CATSRGLVNQPQHF
TRBJ2-2	TRBD1	TRBV6-5	14	.	TGTGCCAGCAGCCGGACAGGGGGTGCCGGGGAGCTGTTTTTT	CASSRTGGAGELFF
TRBJ2-1	TRBD1	TRBV19	12	few	TGTGCCAGTAGTATAGGGACAGGTGAGCAGTTCTTC	CASSIGTGEQFF